This TCR beta chain was sequenced during a study of blood T cells in healthy people across ages. A sample-barcoded 5' primer and a J-beta primer mix were used in a second PCR of about 7 to 12 cycles. TCRdb analysed the 5' RACE reads with MiXCR anew, one entry per CDR3 protein. This sample has 800,000 or so distinct CDR3 sequences; 62% occur once, and the top ten carry about a quarter. The TCR sequence derives from a man aged 25 to 40 in good health. The specimen sequenced was blood.

The CDR3 DNA sequence: TGTGCCAGCAGTTACTCGAATGGGGGGGCAGATACGCAGTATTTT. It specifies CASSYSNGGADTQYF. V gene TRBV6-5 combines with J gene TRBJ2-3; 7 bases agree with TRBD2. Germline assignment: CDR1 MNHEY and CDR2 SVGAGI. Trimming cost V 0 bases and J 4 bases; bases outside gene matches: 4. The CDR3 totals 15 residues.